This T cell receptor beta chain was profiled in a study of vaccination and CD4 T cells after COVID-19. Study details: Nasal swab PCR detected SARS-CoV-2 in convalescent patients, who comprised about 9 mild cases and one severe case. Sampling post-COVID took place a median about 95 days after diagnosis (range 35 to 161). The study's findings and limits: Only post-vaccination samples contained a median about 90% of the reactive clones in convalescent patients.

In the case of this clonotype: Its specificity is not known.

Specified treatment: roughly ten-day PBMC culture with coronavirus spike peptide pools or control peptides (ViraFEST assay). Peptide-pool expansion of antigen-specific T cells preceded TCR sequencing in ViraFEST. Oncomine TCR Beta short-read sequencing was applied to DNA from cultured CD4+ T cells. In TCRdb, the PCR reads were re-called with MiXCR into one record per CDR3 protein. This table has 9,500 to 15,000 distinct CDR3 sequences, 60% appearing once. J gave up 8 bases and V 0 bases, and 11 bases lay outside the gene matches. The CDR3 contains 16 residues. Germline CDR1 and CDR2: SQVTM and ANQGSEA.

This sequence joins TRBV29-1 and TRBJ2-1; 9 bases are shared with TRBD2. The sequence was obtained from a human donor who had recovered from COVID-19. The specimen was CD4+ T cells from blood, cultured in vitro. CDR3 in DNA: TGCAGCGTTGAAGATTTCGCTAGCGGGATCCCGGATGAGCAGTTCTTC. Its protein is CSVEDFASGIPDEQFF.